This entry is about one T cell receptor (beta chain). No antigen is known for it. Some clones are missing from TCRdb's copy, which holds only in-frame ones; the method was immunoSEQ multiplex PCR. The repertoire holds around 450,000 clones, with 90% as singletons. Between the trimmed V and J ends, which lost 6 bases and 6 bases, there was a span of 15 bases. Germline-derived CDR1 and CDR2 are SNHLY and FYNNEI. The CDR3 totals 14 residues. The treatment denotes: around 19 received Ad26.COV2.S at low or high dose, single or two shots; a few received placebo; per-sample allocation not given. The study sampled participants on day 63 after the first vaccine or placebo injection. These data come from a study of Ad26.COV2.S vaccination and SARS-CoV-2 variants. Study observations and caveats: In vaccinated individuals, spike-specific CD8+ and CD4+ T cell responses reportedly displayed substantial breadth.

The clonotype originates from a person between 18 and 65 years old who received the Ad26.COV2.S COVID-19 vaccine or a placebo. V is TRBV2 and J is TRBJ1-5; D unclear. The sequencing used peripheral blood, collected in a trial of Ad26.COV2.S vaccine versus placebo. The CDR3 DNA reads TGTGCCAGCAGGAGCCGAGGGTATACTCAGCCCCAGCATTTT. Translated, it gives CASRSRGYTQPQHF.